These 10 T cell receptor beta chains were sequenced from one sample in a study of T cells in Graves' hyperthyroidism and ophthalmopathy. Researchers took RNA transcripts and amplified the TCR beta CDR3 regions from them. HTBI primers were employed in a first-round RT-PCR of the TCR CDR3. Via MiXCR, TCRdb re-called the multiplex PCR reads, giving one row per CDR3 protein. The sample carries over 300,000 distinct CDR3 sequences, more than 11% recorded once. The sample was blood. The receptors originated from a woman aged 60-75 years with Graves' hyperthyroidism.

The chain carries TRBV12-3 or TRBV12-4 and TRBJ1-2; TRBD1 aligns across 9 bases. This CDR3 spans 14 amino acids. Trimming took 2 bases from V and 8 from J; bases not matched to a gene: 6. The CDR3 sequence is CASSLQGTGIGYTF. The CDR3 region has the DNA TGTGCCAGCAGTTTACAAGGGACAGGGATAGGCTACACCTTC.

Many counts were recorded for this clonotype. V gene TRBV10-2 combines with J gene TRBJ2-3, with D perhaps TRBD1 (6 bases). Germline CDR1 and CDR2: WSHSY and SAAADI. The ends were cut back, 3 bases at V and 2 bases at J, with 12 bases in the middle. The CDR3 sequence is 15 residues long. The CDR3 nucleotides read TGCGCCAGCAGTGAAGGGACACCTTTCACAGATACGCAGTATTTT. Translation: CASSEGTPFTDTQYF.

This clonotype was picked up many times. V usage is TRBV29-1 and J usage is TRBJ2-7; no clear D gene. With 6 bases removed from V and 2 bases from J, the gap between germline ends came to 8 bases. The germline V gene encodes CDR1 SQVTM and CDR2 ANQGSEA. CDR3 length equals 11 residues. CDR3 DNA: TGCAGCGTCGCTAGTGCCTACGAGCAGTACTTC. Encoded protein: CSVASAYEQYF.

This clonotype was seen at least ten times. The chain has TRBV2 and TRBJ1-1; D is possibly TRBD1 (6 bases). V lost 5 bases and J 4 bases, leaving 14 bases between the germline ends. Germline CDR1 SNHLY, CDR2 FYNNEI. The CDR3 length is 14 residues. The CDR3 protein is CASSLRGMGTEAFF. CDR3 in DNA: TGTGCCAGCAGTCTCAGGGGAATGGGCACTGAAGCTTTCTTT.

This clonotype was seen repeatedly, ten times or more. This rearrangement joins TRBV20-1 to TRBJ2-2, with 10 bases identical to TRBD2. J lost 3 bases, V lost 0 bases, and 7 bases had no gene match. The CDR3 is 17 residues long. The germline V gene has CDR1 DFQATT and CDR2 SNEGSKA (reference sequence). CDR3 loop: CSARDLAGLADTGELFF. In nucleotides, the CDR3 is TGCAGTGCTAGAGATCTGGCCGGACTAGCGGACACCGGGGAGCTGTTTTTT.

The chain employs TRBV3-1 and TRBJ2-5; D perhaps matches TRBD2 (5 bases). From germline, CDR1 is LGHDT and CDR2 YNNKEL (reference sequence). The length of the CDR3 is 16 residues. Deletions cut 1 base from V and 0 bases from J, with 12 bases between. Here the CDR3 reads CASSQGAGKYQETQYF. DNA of the CDR3: TGTGCCAGCAGCCAAGGGGCGGGCAAGTACCAAGAGACCCAGTACTTC.

V usage is TRBV27 and J usage is TRBJ1-1; TRBD1 matches at 7 bases. V lost 6 bases and J lost 1; bases outside the gene matches: 2. The CDR3 loop spans 13 amino acids. Looked up from germline, CDR1 is MNHEY and CDR2 is SMNVEV (reference sequence). CDR3 bases: TGTGCCAGCAGGGACAGGCCGAACACTGAAGCTTTCTTT. Its protein product is CASRDRPNTEAFF.

This clonotype was observed many times. The rearrangement joins TRBV7-2 to TRBJ2-1, with TRBD1 matching 7 bases. Germline CDR1 and CDR2: SGHTA and FQGNSA. The CDR3 covers 15 residues. Trimming removed 2 bases from V and 5 bases from J; junction bases left unmatched: 6. The CDR3 protein is CASSLLLQGDNEQFF. Written as DNA, the CDR3 is TGTGCCAGCAGCTTATTGCTGCAGGGGGACAATGAGCAGTTCTTC.

This clonotype was detected many times. The genes are TRBV7-9 and TRBJ2-1; 12 positions match TRBD2. There are 18 residues in the CDR3. Germline assignment: CDR1 SEHNR and CDR2 FQNEAQ (reference sequence). The V segment lost 2 bases and the J segment 5 bases; nucleotides outside the gene matches: 10. The CDR3 reads CASSLMGGTSGFNNEQFF. The CDR3 DNA reads TGTGCCAGCAGCTTAATGGGAGGGACTAGCGGGTTCAACAATGAGCAGTTCTTC. Combining the CDR3 with reference TRBV7-9 and TRBJ2-1 gives the whole variable domain DTGVSQNPRHKITKRGQNVTFRCDPISEHNRLYWYRQTLGQGPEFLTYFQNEAQLEKSRLLSDRFSAERPKGSFSTLEIQRTEQGDSAMYLCASSLMGGTSGFNNEQFFGPGTRLTVL.

This clonotype was seen repeatedly, ten times or more. V and J are TRBV11-1 and TRBJ2-1; D is perhaps TRBD1 (5 bases). The germline CDR1 and CDR2 sequences are SGHAT and FQDESV (reference sequence). The CDR3 sequence is 15 residues long. Trimming left V 5 bases short and J 8 bases short, with 19 bases between. CDR3: CASSPGGGARDEQFF. The CDR3 coding sequence is TGTGCCAGCAGCCCAGGTGGTGGGGCTCGGGATGAGCAGTTCTTC. Drawing the rest from reference TRBV11-1 and TRBJ2-1, the complete variable domain is EAEVAQSPRYKITEKSQAVAFWCDPISGHATLYWYRQILGQGPELLVQFQDESVVDDSQLPKDRFSAERLKGVDSTLKIQPAELGDSAMYLCASSPGGGARDEQFFGPGTRLTVL.